What follows are 27 T cell receptor beta chains derived from one specimen sequenced in a study of blood T cell repertoires in COVID-19. Clones were sequenced by immunoSEQ multiplex PCR, and TCRdb holds only the in-frame ones, with some missing. The sample gives more than 110,000 clones, almost 90% of which show up once; under 12% is in the top ten. The sequencing sample was made of peripheral blood. These receptors were obtained from a man aged 45-65 years with active or convalescent COVID-19.

The rearrangement links TRBV28 to TRBJ1-5; D uncertain. Trimming removed 8 bases from V and 0 bases from J, with 11 bases in between. The CDR3 runs to 14 residues. Germline CDR1 is MDHEN and CDR2 is SYDVKM. The CDR3 nucleotides are TGTGCCAGCTACCGTCAGTATAGCAATCAGCCCCAGCATTTT. Its translation is CASYRQYSNQPQHF.

The chain is built from TRBV20-1 and TRBJ2-2; D is unresolved. This CDR3 region has 13 residues. V gave up 5 bases and J gave up 1 base, with 8 bases separating them. CDR1 and CDR2 (germline): DFQATT, SNEGSKA (reference sequence). The CDR3 nucleotides read TGCAGTGCTGGTGACGGGAACACCGGGGAGCTGTTTTTT. It is translated as CSAGDGNTGELFF.

J is TRBJ2-7 and V is TRBV5-6; 7 bases are shared with TRBD1. The CDR3 covers 16 residues. Germline trimming cut 2 bases from V and 2 bases from J; bases unmatched to any gene: 10. Germline CDR1 SGHDT, CDR2 YYEEEE. As DNA, the CDR3 is TGTGCCAGCAGCTTTTTAGGGACAGTATCGACCTACGAGCAGTACTTC. It codes for CASSFLGTVSTYEQYF.

This clone has only one observation. The genes are TRBV11-1 and TRBJ2-1; 8 bases are a match to TRBD2. The junction had 6 bases not matched to a gene; V was cut back by 4 bases and J by 4 bases. The CDR3 runs 15 residues. CDR1 is SGHAT and CDR2 is FQDESV in the germline V gene (reference sequence). The DNA for the CDR3 is TGTGCCAGCAGCTCTTCCGGGAGGGGATACAATGAGCAGTTCTTC. It codes for CASSSSGRGYNEQFF. Supplemented by reference TRBV11-1 and TRBJ2-1, the full variable domain reads EAEVAQSPRYKITEKSQAVAFWCDPISGHATLYWYRQILGQGPELLVQFQDESVVDDSQLPKDRFSAERLKGVDSTLKIQPAELGDSAMYLCASSSSGRGYNEQFFGPGTRLTVL.

This clone was recorded a few times. This chain connects TRBV19 to TRBJ1-4; 7 bases are shared with TRBD1. V was pared by 6 bases and J by 4 bases, with 8 bases of the junction left unmatched. CDR3 length: 15 amino acids. The V gene's germline CDR1 is LNHDA and CDR2 SQIVND (reference sequence). CDR3 protein: CASSPGTADNEKLFF. The CDR3 nucleotides are TGTGCCAGTAGCCCTGGGACAGCGGATAATGAAAAACTGTTTTTT.

The genes are TRBV7-8 and TRBJ2-7; 7 positions agree with TRBD2. V was pared by 5 bases and J by 4 bases, with 11 bases of the junction left unmatched. This CDR3 is built from 15 residues. Per germline, CDR1 SGHVS and CDR2 FQNEAQ. This chain's CDR3 is CASSRRGSGKYEQYF. Written as DNA, the CDR3 is TGTGCCAGCAGCCGGCGAGGGAGCGGGAAATACGAGCAGTACTTC. Supplemented by reference TRBV7-8 and TRBJ2-7, the full variable domain reads GAGVSQSPRYKVAKRGQDVALRCDPISGHVSLFWYQQALGQGPEFLTYFQNEAQLDKSGLPSDRFFAERPEGSVSTLKIQRTQQEDSAVYLCASSRRGSGKYEQYFGPGTRLTVT.

The chain uses TRBV13 and TRBJ2-5, with D perhaps matching TRBD2 (6 bases). CDR1 is PRHDT and CDR2 is FYEKMQ in the germline V gene (reference sequence). V dropped 4 bases and J dropped 4 bases, with 16 bases sitting between them. The CDR3 extends over 15 amino acids. The CDR3 here is CASSSRRDSTETQYF. CDR3 sequence (DNA): TGTGCCAGCAGCTCCCGTAGGGACTCCACAGAGACCCAGTACTTC.

Written as DNA, the CDR3 is TGTGCCAGCAGCTGGTACAGGGGGAGGGACACTGAAGCTTTCTTT. This translates into CASSWYRGRDTEAFF. The rearrangement uses TRBV6-2 or TRBV6-3 and TRBJ1-1; 8 bases map to TRBD1. Per germline, CDR1 MNHEY and CDR2 SVGEGT. This CDR3 contains 15 residues. Trimming cost V 6 bases and J 3 bases; bases outside gene matches: 9.

The gene calls are TRBV24-1 and TRBJ2-1; perhaps TRBD1 as D (5 bases). This CDR3 spans 16 amino acids. Trimming shortened V by 4 bases and J by 9 bases, and 21 bases separated the two germline ends. CDR1 and CDR2 from the germline V gene are KGHDR and SFDVKD. The CDR3 region has the DNA TGTGCCACCAGTGACCCCGGACAAAATCAAGGGCGTGAGCAGTTCTTC. Translating it yields CATSDPGQNQGREQFF.

The V call is TRBV5-4, the J call TRBJ1-1; D might be TRBD1 (6 bases). With 1 base removed from V and 5 bases from J, the gap between germline ends came to 9 bases. This CDR3 comprises 13 residues. Per the germline V gene, CDR1 is SGHNT and CDR2 is YYREEE (reference sequence). The CDR3: CASSLTGWTEAFF. The CDR3 DNA sequence: TGTGCCAGCAGCTTGACAGGGTGGACTGAAGCTTTCTTT.

This chain uses TRBV7-3 with TRBJ2-3; the match to TRBD2 covers 12 bases. The germline gives CDR1 SGHTA, CDR2 FQGTGA. V was pared by 5 bases and J by 3 bases, with 9 bases of the junction left unmatched. This CDR3 is built from 17 residues. This chain's CDR3 is CASSRPQLAGGTDTQYF. The CDR3 region has the DNA TGTGCCAGCAGCCGCCCCCAACTAGCGGGAGGAACAGATACGCAGTATTTT.

J is TRBJ2-7 and V is TRBV7-9; D is uncertain. In germline, CDR1 is SEHNR, CDR2 FQNEAQ (reference sequence). This CDR3 has 12 residues. The V end lost 5 bases, the J end lost 5 bases, and 10 bases lay between the germline ends. The CDR3 reads CASSPIRDEQYF. CDR3 DNA: TGTGCCAGCAGCCCCATACGGGACGAGCAGTACTTC.

This clone was observed a handful of times. The chain is built from TRBV5-1 and TRBJ1-2; TRBD1 matches at 7 bases. The junction had 4 bases not matched to a gene; V was cut back by 3 bases and J by 5 bases. The germline V gene has CDR1 SGHRS and CDR2 YFSETQ. The CDR3 length is 13 residues. The chain's CDR3 is CASSSGGGYGYTF. The CDR3 DNA is TGCGCCAGCAGCTCAGGGGGAGGTTATGGCTACACCTTC. Using reference TRBV5-1 and TRBJ1-2 for the parts outside the CDR3, the full variable domain is KAGVTQTPRYLIKTRGQQVTLSCSPISGHRSVSWYQQTPGQGLQFLFEYFSETQRNKGNFPGRFSGRQFSNSRSEMNVSTLELGDSALYLCASSSGGGYGYTFGSGTRLTVV.

CDR3 DNA: TGTGCCAGCAGCTTAGATAATTCAGATGGCTACACCTTC. It encodes CASSLDNSDGYTF. The gene calls are TRBV7-9 and TRBJ1-2; D gene unclear. CDR3 size: 13 residues. Between the trimmed V and J ends, which lost 1 base and 6 bases, there was a span of 9 bases. From germline, CDR1 is SEHNR and CDR2 FQNEAQ (reference sequence). The whole variable domain, filled in from reference TRBV7-9 and TRBJ1-2, reads DTGVSQNPRHKITKRGQNVTFRCDPISEHNRLYWYRQTLGQGPEFLTYFQNEAQLEKSRLLSDRFSAERPKGSFSTLEIQRTEQGDSAMYLCASSLDNSDGYTFGSGTRLTVV.

Comment on this clone: This sample includes further DNA sequences coding for the same CDR3. This chain joins TRBV18 and TRBJ2-7, with a tentative D call TRBD1 (6 bases). The CDR3 has 13 residues. The V and J ends lost 2 bases and 2 bases respectively, with 7 bases between them. In germline, CDR1 is KGHSH, CDR2 LQKENI. DNA for the CDR3: TGTGCCAGCTCACCAGGGGGCACCTACGAGCAGTACTTC. As protein: CASSPGGTYEQYF.

The chain couples TRBV7-2 to TRBJ1-2, with D uncertain. Germline values: CDR1 SGHTA, CDR2 FQGNSA. The CDR3 contains 13 residues. Trimming took 5 bases from V and 7 from J, leaving 14 bases between them. The CDR3 loop is CASSLPPMIGYTF. In DNA, the CDR3 is TGTGCCAGCAGCCTACCCCCGATGATTGGCTACACCTTC.

The chain carries TRBV5-1 and TRBJ2-3, with a possible D match to TRBD1 (5 bases). Deletions cut 1 base from V and 2 bases from J, with 17 bases between. The CDR3 has 17 amino acids. Germline V lookup: CDR1 SGHRS, CDR2 YFSETQ. The CDR3 protein is CASSLIQTEKYTDTQYF. Here the CDR3 DNA reads TGCGCCAGCAGCTTGATCCAGACAGAAAAGTACACAGATACGCAGTATTTT.

The chain employs TRBV25-1 and TRBJ2-4; the match to TRBD1 covers 11 bases. Germline CDR1 MGHDK, CDR2 SYGVNS. The CDR3 is made up of 15 amino acids. The ends lost 1 base at V and 8 bases at J; junction bases unmatched: 4. CDR3: CASSELGTGGDIQYF. CDR3 nucleotide sequence: TGTGCCAGCAGTGAATTAGGGACAGGGGGGGACATTCAGTACTTC.

On this clone: Its ends do not fully match the called genes, so a read error is possible. Here the CDR3 reads CASSRHSCNF. For the CDR3, the DNA is TGCGCCAGCAGTCGTCACAGCTGCAACTTC. The chain carries TRBV23-1 and TRBJ2-5; no clear D gene. Being an ORF, TRBV23-1 has a function that is uncertain. This CDR3 has 10 amino acids.

This chain links TRBV4-2 with TRBJ2-2; TRBD1 matches 11 bases. The CDR3 covers 21 residues. Germline V gene data show CDR1 as LGHNA and CDR2 as YNFKEQ. V was clipped by 0 bases and J by 7 bases; unmatched bases: 19. The DNA for the CDR3 is TGTGCCAGCAGCCAAGATAGGACAGGGGGCAGGGCGGGATCCGTCGGCGGGGAGCTGTTTTTT. Translating it yields CASSQDRTGGRAGSVGGELFF.

The chain carries TRBV19 and TRBJ1-5, with D hard to call. Germline assignment: CDR1 LNHDA and CDR2 SQIVND (reference sequence). Trimming took off 2 bases at V and 6 bases at J, with 11 bases between the two ends. This CDR3 contains 14 residues. CDR3 bases: TGTGCCAGTAGTATAACCCAGGTGGGTCAGCCCCAGCATTTT. As protein: CASSITQVGQPQHF.

The rearrangement joins TRBV11-2 to TRBJ2-7; a weak D match, TRBD2 (7 bases). The V end lost 5 bases, the J end lost 6 bases, and 20 bases lay between the germline ends. Germline assignment: CDR1 SGHAT and CDR2 FQNNGV. The CDR3 extends over 15 amino acids. The DNA for the CDR3 is TGTGCCAGCAGCCCAGTGGGGGGGCAGAGGGGCGAGCAGTACTTC. It codes for CASSPVGGQRGEQYF.

On this clone itself: One end of the junction does not line up with germline, which may come from a read error. Additional DNA sequences in this sample encode the identical CDR3. The V gene is TRBV6-1, the J gene TRBJ1-1; no clear D. Looked up from germline, CDR1 is MNHNS and CDR2 is SASEGT. The CDR3 has 14 amino acids. The chain's CDR3 is CASSEDTLGTEAFF. The DNA for the CDR3 is TGTGCTAGCAGTGAAGACACCCTCGGGACTGAAGCTTTCTTT.

The CDR3 loop reads CASSLRQAYSNQPQHF. For the CDR3, the DNA is TGTGCCAGCAGTTTACGACAGGCATATAGCAATCAGCCCCAGCATTTT. The chain links TRBV28 to TRBJ1-5, with D tentatively TRBD1 (6 bases). V lost 2 bases, J lost 0 bases, and 11 bases lay in between. The CDR3 loop spans 16 amino acids. Germline V gene sequence: CDR1 MDHEN, CDR2 SYDVKM.

The chain joins TRBV7-2 to TRBJ2-1, with D possibly matching TRBD2 (6 bases). Per germline, CDR1 SGHTA and CDR2 FQGNSA. The CDR3 covers 15 residues. V lost 6 bases to trimming and J lost 6 bases, with 18 bases between them. CDR3: CASRSGGTNGNEQFF. The CDR3 DNA is TGTGCCAGCAGGTCGGGCGGGACGAACGGCAATGAGCAGTTCTTC.

The rearrangement joins TRBV12-5 to TRBJ2-3; D unclear. With 1 base removed from V and 4 bases from J, the gap between germline ends came to 9 bases. The CDR3 is 14 amino acids. Germline V gene sequence: CDR1 LGHNT, CDR2 FRNRAP. CDR3 in amino acids: CASGLALFPDTQYF. The CDR3 DNA is TGTGCTAGTGGTTTGGCCCTCTTTCCAGATACGCAGTATTTT.

The V gene is TRBV5-8, the J gene TRBJ1-1; the match to TRBD1 covers 9 bases. Losses at the gene ends were 1 base for V and 6 bases for J; bases not matched to a gene: 10. Per the germline V gene, CDR1 is SGHTS and CDR2 is YDEGEE. The CDR3 extends over 16 amino acids. The DNA of the CDR3 is TGTGCCAGCAGCTTGTTCCGGGACAGGGCGTTGGCTGAAGCTTTCTTT. This codes for CASSLFRDRALAEAFF.